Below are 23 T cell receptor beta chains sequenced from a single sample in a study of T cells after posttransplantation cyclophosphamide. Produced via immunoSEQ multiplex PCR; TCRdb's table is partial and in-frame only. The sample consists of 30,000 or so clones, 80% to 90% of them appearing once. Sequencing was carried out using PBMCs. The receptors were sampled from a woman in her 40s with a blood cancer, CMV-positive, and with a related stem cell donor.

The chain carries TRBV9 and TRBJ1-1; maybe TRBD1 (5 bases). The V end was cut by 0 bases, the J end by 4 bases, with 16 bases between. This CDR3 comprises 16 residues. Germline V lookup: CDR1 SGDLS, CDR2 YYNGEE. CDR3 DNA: TGTGCCAGCAGCGTAGGAGCGAGGGCCGGGGGCACTGAAGCTTTCTTT. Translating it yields CASSVGARAGGTEAFF.

The chain's CDR3 is CASSGWTGVPGTQYF. CDR3 DNA: TGTGCCAGCAGTGGCTGGACAGGGGTCCCCGGGACCCAGTACTTC. The chain combines TRBV25-1 with TRBJ2-5; TRBD1 matches at 9 bases. Germline-derived CDR1 and CDR2 are MGHDK and SYGVNS. With 4 bases clipped from V and 7 bases from J, the junction kept 10 bases outside the gene matches. This CDR3 comprises 15 residues.

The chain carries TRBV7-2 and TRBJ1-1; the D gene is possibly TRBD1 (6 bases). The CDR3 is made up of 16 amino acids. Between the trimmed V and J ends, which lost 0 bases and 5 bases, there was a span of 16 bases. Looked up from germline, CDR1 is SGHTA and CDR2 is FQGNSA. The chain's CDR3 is CASSLAGRGGATEAFF. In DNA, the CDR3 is TGTGCCAGCAGCTTAGCGGGGAGGGGGGGCGCGACTGAAGCTTTCTTT.

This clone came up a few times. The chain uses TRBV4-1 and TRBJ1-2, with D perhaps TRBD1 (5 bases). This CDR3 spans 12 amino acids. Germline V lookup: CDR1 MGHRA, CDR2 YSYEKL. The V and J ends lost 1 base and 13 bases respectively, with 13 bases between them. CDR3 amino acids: CASSQAGTSGTF. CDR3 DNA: TGCGCCAGCAGCCAAGCCGGGACTTCGGGCACCTTC.

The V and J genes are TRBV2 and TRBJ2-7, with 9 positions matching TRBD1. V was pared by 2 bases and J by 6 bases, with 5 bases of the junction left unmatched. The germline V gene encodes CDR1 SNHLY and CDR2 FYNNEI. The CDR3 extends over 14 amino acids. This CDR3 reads CASSETGQGGEQYF. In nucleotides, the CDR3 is TGTGCCAGCAGTGAAACGGGACAGGGTGGCGAGCAGTACTTC.

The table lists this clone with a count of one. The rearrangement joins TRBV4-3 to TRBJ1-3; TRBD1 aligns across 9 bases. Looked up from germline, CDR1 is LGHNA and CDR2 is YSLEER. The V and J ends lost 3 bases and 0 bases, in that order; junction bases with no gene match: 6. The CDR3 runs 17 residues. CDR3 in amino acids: CASSQYLTGGSGNTIYF. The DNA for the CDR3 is TGCGCCAGCAGCCAGTATTTGACAGGGGGCTCTGGAAACACCATATATTTT.

Here the CDR3 reads CASSFLTPGGGELFF. Written as DNA, the CDR3 is TGTGCCAGCAGTTTTTTGACCCCGGGGGGCGGGGAGCTGTTTTTT. This chain uses TRBV28 with TRBJ2-2; 7 positions agree with TRBD2. This CDR3 contains 15 residues. Germline CDR1 is MDHEN and CDR2 is SYDVKM. Trimming at V came to 3 bases and at J to 7 bases, leaving 8 bases not matched to a gene. The whole variable domain, remainder taken from reference TRBV28 and TRBJ2-2, is DVKVTQSSRYLVKRTGEKVFLECVQDMDHENMFWYRQDPGLGLRLIYFSYDVKMKEKGDIPEGYSVSREKKERFSLILESASTNQTSMYLCASSFLTPGGGELFFGEGSRLTVL.

The CDR3 DNA reads as TGCGCCAGCAGCTCATTGTGGGACAGGGGTTTGTTAGCAGATACGCAGTATTTT. As protein: CASSSLWDRGLLADTQYF. J is TRBJ2-3 and V is TRBV5-1, with 10 positions matching TRBD1. In germline, CDR1 is SGHRS, CDR2 YFSETQ. J was trimmed by 4 bases and V by 3 bases; bases with no gene match: 14. There are 18 residues in the CDR3. Supplemented by reference TRBV5-1 and TRBJ2-3, the full variable domain reads KAGVTQTPRYLIKTRGQQVTLSCSPISGHRSVSWYQQTPGQGLQFLFEYFSETQRNKGNFPGRFSGRQFSNSRSEMNVSTLELGDSALYLCASSSLWDRGLLADTQYFGPGTRLTVL.

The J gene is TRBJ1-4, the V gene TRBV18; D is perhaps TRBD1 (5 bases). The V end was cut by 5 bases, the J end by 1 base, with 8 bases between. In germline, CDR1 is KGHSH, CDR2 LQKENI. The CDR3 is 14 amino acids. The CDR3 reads CASSRGGTNEKLFF. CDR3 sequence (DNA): TGTGCCAGCTCAAGGGGAGGAACTAATGAAAAACTGTTTTTT. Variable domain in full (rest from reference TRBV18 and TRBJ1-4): NAGVMQNPRHLVRRRGQEARLRCSPMKGHSHVYWYRQLPEEGLKFMVYLQKENIIDESGMPKERFSAEFPKEGPSILRIQQVVRGDSAAYFCASSRGGTNEKLFFGSGTQLSVL.

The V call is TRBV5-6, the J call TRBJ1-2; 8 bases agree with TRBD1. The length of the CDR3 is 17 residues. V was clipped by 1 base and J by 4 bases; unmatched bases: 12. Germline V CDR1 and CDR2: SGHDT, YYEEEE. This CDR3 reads CASSLRQGMGYGYGYTF. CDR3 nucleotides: TGTGCCAGCAGCTTGCGACAGGGGATGGGGTACGGCTATGGCTACACCTTC.

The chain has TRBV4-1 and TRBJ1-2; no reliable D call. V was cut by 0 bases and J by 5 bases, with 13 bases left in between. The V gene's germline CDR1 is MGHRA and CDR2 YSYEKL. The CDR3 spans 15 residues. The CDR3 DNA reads TGCGCCAGCAGCCAAGACCCGGCGGGGAGGTATGGCTACACCTTC. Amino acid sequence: CASSQDPAGRYGYTF.

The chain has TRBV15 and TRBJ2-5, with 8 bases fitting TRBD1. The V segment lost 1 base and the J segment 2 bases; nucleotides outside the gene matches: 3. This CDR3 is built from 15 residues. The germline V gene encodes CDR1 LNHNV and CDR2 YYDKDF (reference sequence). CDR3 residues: CATSRGGTGQETQYF. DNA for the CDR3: TGTGCCACCAGCAGAGGGGGGACAGGTCAAGAGACCCAGTACTTC.

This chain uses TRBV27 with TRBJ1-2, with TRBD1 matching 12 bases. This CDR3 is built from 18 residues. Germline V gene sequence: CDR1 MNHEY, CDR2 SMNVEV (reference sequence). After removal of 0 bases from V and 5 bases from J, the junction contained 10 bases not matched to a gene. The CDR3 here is CASSLSGQGASRKYGYTF. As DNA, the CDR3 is TGTGCCAGCAGTTTATCGGGACAGGGGGCGTCCCGCAAGTATGGCTACACCTTC.

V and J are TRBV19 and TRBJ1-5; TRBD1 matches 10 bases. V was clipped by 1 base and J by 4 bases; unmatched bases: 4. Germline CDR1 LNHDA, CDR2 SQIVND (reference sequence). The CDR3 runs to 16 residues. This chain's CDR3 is CASSIVDRGPNQPQHF. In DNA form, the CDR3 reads TGTGCCAGTAGTATAGTAGACAGGGGGCCTAATCAGCCCCAGCATTTT.

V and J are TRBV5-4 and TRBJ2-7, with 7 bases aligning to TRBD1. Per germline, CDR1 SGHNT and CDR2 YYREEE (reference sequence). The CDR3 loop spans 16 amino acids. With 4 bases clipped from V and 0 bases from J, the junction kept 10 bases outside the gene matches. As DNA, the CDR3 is TGTGCCAGCAGCCCGTCCGGCCCAGGGGGCTCCTACGAGCAGTACTTC. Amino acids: CASSPSGPGGSYEQYF.

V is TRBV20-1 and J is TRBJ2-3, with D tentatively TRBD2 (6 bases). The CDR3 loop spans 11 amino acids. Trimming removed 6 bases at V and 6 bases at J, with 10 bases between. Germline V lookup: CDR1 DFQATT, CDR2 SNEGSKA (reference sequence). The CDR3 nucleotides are TGCAGTGCCGTTCGGGGGGATACGCAGTATTTT. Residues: CSAVRGDTQYF.

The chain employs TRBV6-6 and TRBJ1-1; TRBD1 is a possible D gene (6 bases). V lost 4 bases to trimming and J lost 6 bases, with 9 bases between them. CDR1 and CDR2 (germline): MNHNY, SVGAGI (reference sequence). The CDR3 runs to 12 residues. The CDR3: CASSLDRPEAFF. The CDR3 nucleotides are TGTGCCAGCAGTTTAGACAGGCCTGAAGCTTTCTTT.

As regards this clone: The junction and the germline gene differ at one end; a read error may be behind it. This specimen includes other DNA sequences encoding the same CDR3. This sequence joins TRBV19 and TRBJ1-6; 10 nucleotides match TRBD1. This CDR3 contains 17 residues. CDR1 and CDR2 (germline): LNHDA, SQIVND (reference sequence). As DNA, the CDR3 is TGTGCCAGTAGTCCAGTGACAGGGGGCGCCGAAAATTCCCCCCTCCACTTT. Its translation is CASSPVTGGAENSPLHF. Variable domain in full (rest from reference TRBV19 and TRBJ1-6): DGGITQSPKYLFRKEGQNVTLSCEQNLNHDAMYWYRQDPGQGLRLIYYSQIVNDFQKGDIAEGYSVSREKKESFPLTVTSAQKNPTAFYLCASSPVTGGAENSPLHFGNGTRLTVT.

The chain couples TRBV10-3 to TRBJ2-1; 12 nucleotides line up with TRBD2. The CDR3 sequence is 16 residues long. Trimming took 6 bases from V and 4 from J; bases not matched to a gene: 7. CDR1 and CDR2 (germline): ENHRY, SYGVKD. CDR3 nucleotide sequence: TGTGCCATCAGCGTACCACTAGCGGGGGGATACAATGAGCAGTTCTTC. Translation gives CAISVPLAGGYNEQFF.

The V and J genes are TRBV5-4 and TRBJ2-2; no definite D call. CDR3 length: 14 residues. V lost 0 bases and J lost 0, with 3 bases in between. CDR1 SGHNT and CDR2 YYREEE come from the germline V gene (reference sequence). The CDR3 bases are TGTGCCAGCAGCTTGGGAGCGAACACCGGGGAGCTGTTTTTT. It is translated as CASSLGANTGELFF.

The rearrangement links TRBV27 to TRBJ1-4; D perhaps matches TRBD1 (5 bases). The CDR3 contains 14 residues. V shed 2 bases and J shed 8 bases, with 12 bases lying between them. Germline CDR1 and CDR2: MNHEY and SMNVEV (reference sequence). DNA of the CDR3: TGTGCCAGCAGTTTAAGGGGAAGCAACGAAAAACTGTTTTTT. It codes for CASSLRGSNEKLFF.

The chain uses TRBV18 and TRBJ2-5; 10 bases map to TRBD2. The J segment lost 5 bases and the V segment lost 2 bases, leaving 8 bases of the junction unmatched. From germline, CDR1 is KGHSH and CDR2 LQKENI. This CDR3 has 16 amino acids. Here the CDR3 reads CASSPKRGGEFETQYF. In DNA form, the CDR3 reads TGTGCCAGCTCACCAAAGCGGGGGGGCGAATTTGAGACCCAGTACTTC. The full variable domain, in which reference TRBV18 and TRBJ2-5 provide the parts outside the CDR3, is NAGVMQNPRHLVRRRGQEARLRCSPMKGHSHVYWYRQLPEEGLKFMVYLQKENIIDESGMPKERFSAEFPKEGPSILRIQQVVRGDSAAYFCASSPKRGGEFETQYFGPGTRLLVL.

DNA for the CDR3: TGTGCCAGCAGCTTAGATACAGGGGTAGACACCGGGGAGCTGTTTTTT. Its translation is CASSLDTGVDTGELFF. V is TRBV7-9 and J is TRBJ2-2, with TRBD1 matching 7 bases. The CDR3 sequence is 16 residues long. The germline gives CDR1 SEHNR, CDR2 FQNEAQ (reference sequence). The junction had 5 bases not matched to a gene; V was cut back by 1 base and J by 3 bases.